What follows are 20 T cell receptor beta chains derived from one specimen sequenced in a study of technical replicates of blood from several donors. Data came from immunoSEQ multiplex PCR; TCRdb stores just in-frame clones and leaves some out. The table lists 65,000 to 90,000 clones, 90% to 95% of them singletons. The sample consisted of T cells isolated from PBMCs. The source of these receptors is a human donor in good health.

The CDR3 bases are TGTGCCAGCAGCCCTGGACCGGGGGATGAGCAGTTCTTC. This gives the protein CASSPGPGDEQFF. This chain joins TRBV13 and TRBJ2-1, with D possibly TRBD2 on 6 matching bases. The CDR3 contains 13 residues. The germline V gene has CDR1 PRHDT and CDR2 FYEKMQ (reference sequence). The V gene lost 5 bases and the J gene lost 8 bases, with 13 bases spanning the gap.

The CDR3 region has the DNA TGTGCCAGTACCTGGGGGCCGGGTCTCACTGAAGCTTTCTTT. As protein: CASTWGPGLTEAFF. J is TRBJ1-1 and V is TRBV19; D may be TRBD1 (6 bases). Trimming removed 7 bases from V and 4 bases from J, with 16 bases in between. The germline CDR1 and CDR2 sequences are LNHDA and SQIVND (reference sequence). The CDR3 covers 14 residues.

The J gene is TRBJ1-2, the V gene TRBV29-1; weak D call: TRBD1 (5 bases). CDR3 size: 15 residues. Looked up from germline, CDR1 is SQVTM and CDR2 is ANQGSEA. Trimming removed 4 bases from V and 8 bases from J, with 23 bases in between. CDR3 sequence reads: CSVVNGGVLLEGYTF. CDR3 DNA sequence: TGCAGCGTTGTAAATGGGGGGGTGCTTCTAGAGGGCTACACCTTC. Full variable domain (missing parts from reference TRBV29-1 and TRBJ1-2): SAVISQKPSRDICQRGTSLTIQCQVDSQVTMMFWYRQQPGQSLTLIATANQGSEATYESGFVIDKFPISRPNLTFSTLTVSNMSPEDSSIYLCSVVNGGVLLEGYTFGSGTRLTVV.

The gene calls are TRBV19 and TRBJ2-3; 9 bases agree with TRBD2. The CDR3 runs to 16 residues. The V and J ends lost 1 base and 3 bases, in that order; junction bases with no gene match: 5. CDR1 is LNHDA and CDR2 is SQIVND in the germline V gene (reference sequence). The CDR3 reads CASSIVSGRSTDTQYF. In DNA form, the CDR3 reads TGTGCCAGTAGTATAGTTAGCGGGAGATCGACAGATACGCAGTATTTT.

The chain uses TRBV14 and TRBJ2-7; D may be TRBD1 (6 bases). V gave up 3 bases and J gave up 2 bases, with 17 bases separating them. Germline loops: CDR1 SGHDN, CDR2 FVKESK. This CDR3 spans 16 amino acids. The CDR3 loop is CASSQGRGGPTYEQYF. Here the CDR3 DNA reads TGTGCCAGCAGCCAGGGCAGGGGCGGTCCGACCTACGAGCAGTACTTC. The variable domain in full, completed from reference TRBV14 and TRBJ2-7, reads EAGVTQFPSHSVIEKGQTVTLRCDPISGHDNLYWYRRVMGKEIKFLLHFVKESKQDESGMPNNRFLAERTGGTYSTLKVQPAELEDSGVYFCASSQGRGGPTYEQYFGPGTRLTVT.

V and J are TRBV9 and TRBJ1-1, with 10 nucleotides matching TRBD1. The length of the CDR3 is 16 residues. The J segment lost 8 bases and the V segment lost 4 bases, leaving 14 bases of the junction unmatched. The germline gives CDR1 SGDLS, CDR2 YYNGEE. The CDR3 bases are TGTGCCAGCAGCCCGCGACAGGGGGCTTTCTCTACGGAAGCTTTCTTT. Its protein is CASSPRQGAFSTEAFF. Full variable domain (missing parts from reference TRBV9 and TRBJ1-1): DSGVTQTPKHLITATGQRVTLRCSPRSGDLSVYWYQQSLDQGLQFLIQYYNGEERAKGNILERFSAQQFPDLHSELNLSSLELGDSALYFCASSPRQGAFSTEAFFGQGTRLTVV.

The DNA of the CDR3 is TGTGCCAGCAGTAATGACAGGGTGTATGAGCAGTTCTTC. Encoded protein: CASSNDRVYEQFF. The chain carries TRBV5-6 and TRBJ2-1; 7 nucleotides line up with TRBD1. Germline CDR1 is SGHDT and CDR2 is YYEEEE. V lost 5 bases, J lost 8 bases, and 7 bases stayed unmatched. CDR3 size: 13 residues. Full variable domain (outside the CDR3, taken from reference TRBV5-6 and TRBJ2-1): DAGVTQSPTHLIKTRGQQVTLRCSPKSGHDTVSWYQQALGQGPQFIFQYYEEEERQRGNFPDRFSGHQFPNYSSELNVNALLLGDSALYLCASSNDRVYEQFFGPGTRLTVL.

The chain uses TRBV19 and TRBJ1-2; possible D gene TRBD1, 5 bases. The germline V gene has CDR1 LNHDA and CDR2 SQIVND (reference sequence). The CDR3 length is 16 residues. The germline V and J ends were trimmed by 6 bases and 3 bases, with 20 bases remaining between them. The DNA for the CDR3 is TGTGCCAGTAGCCCGACCCCCGCGGTAGGGGACTATGGCTACACCTTC. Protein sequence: CASSPTPAVGDYGYTF. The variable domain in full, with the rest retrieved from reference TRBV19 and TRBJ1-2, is DGGITQSPKYLFRKEGQNVTLSCEQNLNHDAMYWYRQDPGQGLRLIYYSQIVNDFQKGDIAEGYSVSREKKESFPLTVTSAQKNPTAFYLCASSPTPAVGDYGYTFGSGTRLTVV.

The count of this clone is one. CDR3 bases: TGTGCCATCGGGGGACTAGCGGGAGATACCTACGAGCAGTACTTC. Translation gives CAIGGLAGDTYEQYF. This chain connects TRBV10-3 to TRBJ2-7; 14 positions match TRBD2. The CDR3 loop spans 15 amino acids. Germline V CDR1 and CDR2: ENHRY, SYGVKD. J was trimmed by 2 bases and V by 8 bases; bases with no gene match: 5.

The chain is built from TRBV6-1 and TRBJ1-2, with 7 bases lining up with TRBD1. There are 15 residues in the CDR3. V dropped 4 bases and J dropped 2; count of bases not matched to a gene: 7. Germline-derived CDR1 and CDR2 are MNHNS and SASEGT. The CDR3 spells CASSAHRGLNYGYTF. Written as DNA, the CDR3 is TGTGCCAGCAGTGCCCACAGGGGACTGAACTATGGCTACACCTTC.

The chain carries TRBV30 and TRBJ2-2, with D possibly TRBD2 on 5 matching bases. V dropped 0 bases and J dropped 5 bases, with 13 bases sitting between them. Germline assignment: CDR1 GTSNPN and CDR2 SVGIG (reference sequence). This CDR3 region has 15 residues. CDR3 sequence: CAWSVMPGGTGELFF. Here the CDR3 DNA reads TGTGCCTGGAGTGTAATGCCCGGAGGAACCGGGGAGCTGTTTTTT.

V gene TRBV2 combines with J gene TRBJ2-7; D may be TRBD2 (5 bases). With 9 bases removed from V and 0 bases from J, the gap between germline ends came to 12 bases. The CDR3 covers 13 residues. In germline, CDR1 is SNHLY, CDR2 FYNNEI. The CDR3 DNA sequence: TGTGCCAGTACTGCGGGTAGCTCCTACGAGCAGTACTTC. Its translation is CASTAGSSYEQYF.

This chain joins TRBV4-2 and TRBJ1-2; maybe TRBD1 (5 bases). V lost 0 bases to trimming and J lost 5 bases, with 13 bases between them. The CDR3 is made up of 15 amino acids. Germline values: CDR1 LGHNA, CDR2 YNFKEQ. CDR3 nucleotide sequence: TGTGCCAGCAGCCAAGACGGGGGGAGAGGGTATGGCTACACCTTC. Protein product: CASSQDGGRGYGYTF.

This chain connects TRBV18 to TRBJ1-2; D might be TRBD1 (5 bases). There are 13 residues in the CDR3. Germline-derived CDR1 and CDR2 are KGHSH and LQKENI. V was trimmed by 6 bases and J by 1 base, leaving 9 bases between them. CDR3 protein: CASSQDSNYGYTF. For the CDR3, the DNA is TGTGCCAGCTCTCAAGACAGTAACTATGGCTACACCTTC.

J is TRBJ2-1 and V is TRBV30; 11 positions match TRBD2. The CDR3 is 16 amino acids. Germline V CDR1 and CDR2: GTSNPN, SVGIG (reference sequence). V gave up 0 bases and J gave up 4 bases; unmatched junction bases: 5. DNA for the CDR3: TGTGCCTGGAGTGTACTACTAGCGGGAGAGTACAATGAGCAGTTCTTC. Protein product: CAWSVLLAGEYNEQFF.

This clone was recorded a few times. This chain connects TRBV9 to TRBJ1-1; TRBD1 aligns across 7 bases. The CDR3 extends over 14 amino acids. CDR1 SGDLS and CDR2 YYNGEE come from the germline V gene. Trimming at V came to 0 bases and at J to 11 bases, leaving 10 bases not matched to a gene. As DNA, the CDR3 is TGTGCCAGCAGCGTAGAACCAACAGGGGTTTGGGCTTTCTTT. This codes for CASSVEPTGVWAFF.

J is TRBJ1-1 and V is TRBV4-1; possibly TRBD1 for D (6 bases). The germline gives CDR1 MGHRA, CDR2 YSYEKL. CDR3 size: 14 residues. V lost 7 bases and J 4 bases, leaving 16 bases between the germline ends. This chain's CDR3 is CASTVLLGGTEAFF. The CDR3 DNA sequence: TGCGCCAGCACCGTACTCCTAGGGGGCACTGAAGCTTTCTTT.

CDR3 protein: CAWSVTARNTEAFF. CDR3 coding DNA: TGTGCCTGGAGTGTGACTGCCCGGAACACTGAAGCTTTCTTT. The chain uses TRBV30 and TRBJ1-1, with D unresolved. Trimming stripped 0 bases from V and 1 base from J, with 9 bases between. The CDR3 spans 14 residues. Germline V CDR1 and CDR2: GTSNPN, SVGIG (reference sequence).

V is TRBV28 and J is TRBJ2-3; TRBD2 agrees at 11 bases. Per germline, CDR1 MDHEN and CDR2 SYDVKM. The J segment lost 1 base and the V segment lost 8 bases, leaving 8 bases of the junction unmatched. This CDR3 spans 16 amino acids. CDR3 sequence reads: CASLVAGGVGTDTQYF. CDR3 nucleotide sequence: TGTGCCAGCCTGGTAGCGGGAGGGGTAGGCACAGATACGCAGTATTTT. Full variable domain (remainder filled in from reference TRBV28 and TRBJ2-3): DVKVTQSSRYLVKRTGEKVFLECVQDMDHENMFWYRQDPGLGLRLIYFSYDVKMKEKGDIPEGYSVSREKKERFSLILESASTNQTSMYLCASLVAGGVGTDTQYFGPGTRLTVL.

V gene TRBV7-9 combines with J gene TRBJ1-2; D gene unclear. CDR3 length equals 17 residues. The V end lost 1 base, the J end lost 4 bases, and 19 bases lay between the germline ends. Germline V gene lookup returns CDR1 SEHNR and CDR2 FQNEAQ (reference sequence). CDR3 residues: CASSLVAYMGESYGYTF. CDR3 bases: TGTGCCAGCAGCTTAGTCGCGTATATGGGAGAGAGCTATGGCTACACCTTC.